This T cell receptor beta chain came from a study of tumor-infiltrating lymphocytes in primary liver carcinoma. The approximately 17-32 mg bulk tissue piece was not sorted before simultaneous RNA and DNA extraction. Surgeons treated the primary liver carcinoma of the patients by surgical resection. Total RNA (around 500 ng) served as template for TCR beta cDNA synthesis primed by a constant-region primer. It was through three nested multiplex PCR rounds of slightly modified ARM-PCR that TCR beta libraries arose. Running roughly 10 cycles apiece, the first two PCR rounds relied on TRBV1-TRBV30 forward primers together with a C-beta reverse primer. TCRdb analysed the multiplex PCR reads with MiXCR anew, one entry per CDR3 protein. The repertoire holds 50,000 to 70,000 distinct CDR3 sequences, 65% to 80% seen once, with around 50% in the top ten. Study-wide findings and caveats: Detection in all five tumor regions applied to only about 7.5-24% of top clones. Among the pair types, tumor region pairs showed more overlap than tumor-adjacent and tumor-blood pairs.

This CDR3 comprises 16 residues. The germline CDR1 and CDR2 sequences are SGHKS and YYEKEE (reference sequence). With respect to this clonotype: The antigen remains undetermined. The junction and the germline gene differ at one end; a read error may be behind it.

The chain links TRBV5-5 to TRBJ2-1; TRBD2 matches 8 bases. Sequenced: liver tumor tissue from sampling region 2. The subset: tumor region T2, inferior pole. The source is a man aged 35 to 55 with primary liver carcinoma and hepatitis B virus infection. The chain's CDR3 is CASSYQTSVTYNEQFF. DNA for the CDR3: TGTGCCAGCAGCTATCAGACTAGCGTGACATACAATGAGCAATTCTTC.